A single sample is the source of the 23 T cell receptor beta chains below, sequenced in a study of OX40 agonist ivuxolimab in advanced cancers. Using immunoSEQ multiplex PCR, the repertoire was profiled, and TCRdb retains in-frame clones only, with some absent. The sample holds some 42,000 clones; about 82% are singletons and the top ten take just over 20%. The input for sequencing was CD4+ or CD8+ T cells sorted from blood, taken in a trial of the OX40 agonist ivuxolimab. All receptors derive from an adult with an advanced solid tumor such as melanoma, head and neck, liver or kidney cancer.

This clone occurred a few times. The CDR3 loop reads CASSQGRPYEQYF. The CDR3, as DNA: TGTGCCAGCAGCCAGGGTAGACCCTACGAGCAGTACTTC. The genes are TRBV4-2 and TRBJ2-7; no firm D call. CDR1 is LGHNA, CDR2 YNFKEQ, per germline. The CDR3 is 13 amino acids. The V end lost 3 bases, the J end lost 2 bases, and 8 bases lay between the germline ends.

In this sample, this clone is medium-sized (0.01 to 0.1%). V and J are TRBV11-1 and TRBJ2-1; D is unresolved. This CDR3 has 15 residues. The germline V gene encodes CDR1 SGHAT and CDR2 FQDESV (reference sequence). V was shortened by 0 bases and J by 6 bases, with 12 bases between the two germline ends. In DNA form, the CDR3 reads TGTGCCAGCAGCTTAGCTAACTCCGGACCCAATGAGCAGTTCTTC. As protein: CASSLANSGPNEQFF.

Only a few counts were recorded for this clone. This chain connects TRBV6-5 to TRBJ1-1, with D perhaps matching TRBD1 (6 bases). Germline lookup yields CDR1 MNHEY and CDR2 SVGAGI. This CDR3 contains 15 residues. The ends were cut back, 2 bases at V and 1 base at J, with 11 bases in the middle. CDR3 amino acids: CASSYSGRGNTEAFF. The CDR3 coding sequence is TGTGCCAGCAGTTACAGCGGCAGGGGGAACACTGAAGCTTTCTTT.

In its sample, this clone was seen once. J is TRBJ2-1 and V is TRBV4-1; D ambiguous. Germline CDR1 reads MGHRA; CDR2 reads YSYEKL. There are 14 residues in the CDR3. V gave up 0 bases and J gave up 3 bases, with 6 bases separating them. The CDR3 here is CASSQDLSYNEQFF. The CDR3 coding sequence is TGCGCCAGCAGCCAAGATTTAAGCTACAATGAGCAGTTCTTC.

The genes are TRBV11-2 and TRBJ2-1; 9 nucleotides line up with TRBD2. Germline V gene lookup returns CDR1 SGHAT and CDR2 FQNNGV. This CDR3 is built from 15 residues. V lost 5 bases and J lost 2; bases outside the gene matches: 4. CDR3 DNA sequence: TGTGCCAGCAGCCCCAGCGGGGGGACCTACAATGAGCAGTTCTTC. Translated: CASSPSGGTYNEQFF.

The V call is TRBV7-9, the J call TRBJ1-2; possibly TRBD1 for D (6 bases). The CDR3 sequence is 13 residues long. Germline V gives CDR1 SEHNR, CDR2 FQNEAQ (reference sequence). V lost 8 bases and J lost 5, with 15 bases in between. The CDR3 region is CASEKGQGYGYTF. The CDR3 DNA follows: TGTGCCAGCGAGAAAGGGCAGGGGTATGGCTACACCTTC.

This rearrangement joins TRBV19 to TRBJ2-1, with 8 bases that match TRBD1. The germline CDR1 and CDR2 sequences are LNHDA and SQIVND (reference sequence). With V trimmed by 1 base and J by 3 bases, 2 bases remained unmatched. This CDR3 region has 15 residues. The CDR3 region has the DNA TGTGCCAGTAGTATAGCCGGGACAGGCTACAATGAGCAGTTCTTC. It is translated as CASSIAGTGYNEQFF.

J is TRBJ2-7 and V is TRBV28; 9 bases fit TRBD1. The trim removed 4 bases at V and 5 bases at J, leaving 6 bases unmatched. From germline, CDR1 is MDHEN and CDR2 SYDVKM. The CDR3 runs to 14 residues. The DNA of the CDR3 is TGTGCCAGCAGTTACCTTACAGGGGGCGACGAGCAGTACGTC. Amino acids: CASSYLTGGDEQYV.

V and J are TRBV10-1 and TRBJ2-7, with a possible D match to TRBD1 (5 bases). Deletions cut 8 bases from V and 5 bases from J, with 10 bases between. Germline values: CDR1 WNHNN, CDR2 SYGVQD (reference sequence). The CDR3 has 11 residues. CDR3 DNA: TGCGCCAGCTGGGGCATCGACGAGCAGTACGTC. Translated, it gives CASWGIDEQYV.

Written as DNA, the CDR3 is TGTGCTAGTGGTTTGACTTACACCGGGGAGCTGTTTTTT. It encodes CASGLTYTGELFF. The chain links TRBV12-5 to TRBJ2-2, with D unclear. Germline CDR1 is LGHNT and CDR2 is FRNRAP. Trimming pared 2 bases from V and 3 bases from J, leaving 4 bases between. The CDR3 is made up of 13 amino acids.

The rearrangement joins TRBV5-6 to TRBJ2-3, with 12 bases matching TRBD2. The germline V gene has CDR1 SGHDT and CDR2 YYEEEE. The ends lost 3 bases at V and 2 bases at J; junction bases unmatched: 10. The CDR3 is made up of 18 amino acids. The CDR3 here is CASSSALAGGLNTDTQYF. DNA of the CDR3: TGTGCCAGCAGCTCGGCCCTAGCGGGGGGGCTTAACACAGATACGCAGTATTTT.

The genes are TRBV7-9 and TRBJ2-1, with D tentatively TRBD1 or TRBD2 (5 bases each). This CDR3 region has 16 residues. Trimming pared 6 bases from V and 1 base from J, leaving 16 bases between. The germline gives CDR1 SEHNR, CDR2 FQNEAQ (reference sequence). The CDR3 nucleotides are TGTGCCAGCAGTCCCCCTGCCGGGACGTCCTACAATGAGCAGTTCTTC. This translates into CASSPPAGTSYNEQFF.

The chain is built from TRBV5-6 and TRBJ2-3; D might be TRBD1 (6 bases). Germline values: CDR1 SGHDT, CDR2 YYEEEE. The CDR3 totals 15 residues. V lost 4 bases to trimming and J lost 5 bases, with 17 bases between them. CDR3 sequence: CASSAFYRVLDTQYF. The CDR3 region has the DNA TGTGCCAGCAGCGCCTTTTACAGGGTCCTAGATACGCAGTATTTT.

This sequence joins TRBV6-5 and TRBJ1-2; 8 bases align to TRBD1. CDR1 MNHEY and CDR2 SVGAGI come from the germline V gene. The CDR3 has 14 amino acids. V shed 1 base, J shed 4 bases, and the junction held 2 bases outside the gene matches. In nucleotides, the CDR3 is TGTGCCAGCAGTTACTTGGGGACAGGCTATGGCTACACCTTC. Translation: CASSYLGTGYGYTF.

The rearrangement uses TRBV7-6 and TRBJ1-2; 11 nucleotides line up with TRBD1. The V segment lost 3 bases and the J segment 3 bases; nucleotides outside the gene matches: 3. Per the germline V gene, CDR1 is SGHVS and CDR2 is FNYEAQ. CDR3 length: 15 residues. The CDR3, as DNA: TGTGCCAGCAGCTTGGGGGACAGGGGGGACTATGGCTACACCTTC. Protein sequence: CASSLGDRGDYGYTF.

This clone has a single count. The chain is built from TRBV7-9 and TRBJ2-2; 7 bases are a match to TRBD2. This CDR3 region has 16 residues. The germline gives CDR1 SEHNR, CDR2 FQNEAQ (reference sequence). V shed 2 bases, J shed 0 bases, and the junction held 3 bases outside the gene matches. CDR3 amino acids: CASSLLAVTNTGELFF. Written as DNA, the CDR3 is TGTGCCAGCAGCTTACTAGCGGTTACGAACACCGGGGAGCTGTTTTTT.

V usage is TRBV6-1 and J usage is TRBJ2-7; D is ambiguous. Trimming shortened V by 6 bases and J by 0 bases, and 9 bases separated the two germline ends. The length of the CDR3 is 13 residues. The germline V gene encodes CDR1 MNHNS and CDR2 SASEGT. The CDR3 loop reads CASSPDNSYEQYF. In DNA, the CDR3 is TGTGCCAGCAGCCCAGATAACTCCTACGAGCAGTACTTC.

This CDR3 is CASAGDAPNTGELFF. DNA of the CDR3: TGTGCCAGCGCGGGGGACGCCCCGAACACCGGGGAGCTGTTTTTT. The chain employs TRBV19 and TRBJ2-2, with 7 bases matching TRBD2. Germline V lookup: CDR1 LNHDA, CDR2 SQIVND (reference sequence). The V and J ends lost 9 bases and 0 bases, in that order; junction bases with no gene match: 7. The length of the CDR3 is 15 residues.

The chain joins TRBV4-1 to TRBJ2-2; 8 positions match TRBD2. Losses at the gene ends were 8 bases for V and 7 bases for J; bases not matched to a gene: 3. CDR1 is MGHRA, CDR2 YSYEKL, per germline. CDR3 length equals 12 residues. CDR3 bases: TGCGCCAGCGACGGGGGGGTCGGGGAGCTGTTTTTT. It specifies CASDGGVGELFF.

A single count supports this clone. This chain joins TRBV4-2 and TRBJ1-1, with D hard to call. The ends were cut back, 5 bases at V and 5 bases at J, with 12 bases in the middle. CDR3 size: 13 residues. CDR1 and CDR2 from the germline V gene are LGHNA and YNFKEQ. CDR3 loop: CASSWGGKTEAFF. The CDR3 coding sequence is TGTGCCAGCAGCTGGGGTGGTAAGACTGAAGCTTTCTTT.

The chain uses TRBV5-5 and TRBJ2-2; D not resolved. This CDR3 is built from 14 residues. Between the trimmed V and J ends, which lost 0 bases and 7 bases, there was a span of 10 bases. Per germline, CDR1 SGHKS and CDR2 YYEKEE (reference sequence). The CDR3 is CASSLANTDGELFF. CDR3 DNA sequence: TGTGCCAGCAGCTTGGCGAACACGGACGGGGAGCTGTTTTTT.

This chain connects TRBV28 to TRBJ2-1, with D perhaps matching TRBD1 (6 bases). CDR3 length: 12 residues. CDR1 is MDHEN and CDR2 is SYDVKM in the germline V gene. Trimming took 2 bases from V and 9 from J, leaving 8 bases between them. The chain's CDR3 is CASSLPGVEQFF. CDR3 nucleotide sequence: TGTGCCAGCAGTTTACCAGGGGTTGAGCAGTTCTTC.

The V and J genes are TRBV7-7 and TRBJ2-2; D call uncertain. CDR1 is SSHAT and CDR2 is FNYEAQ in the germline V gene (reference sequence). The CDR3 sequence is 12 residues long. Deletions cut 5 bases from V and 4 bases from J, with 5 bases between. The chain's CDR3 is CASSTPTGELFF. CDR3 DNA: TGTGCCAGCAGCACCCCCACCGGGGAGCTGTTTTTT.